The 10 T cell receptor beta chains presented below share a single source sample, sequenced in a study of shared clonotypes between healthy human individuals. TCRdb keeps only in-frame clones here, not all; method: immunoSEQ multiplex PCR. The profile shows around 700,000 clones, 72% of them singletons. Sequenced: memory CD4+ T cells sorted from blood. The subset here: CD45RA-negative fraction. These receptors were collected from a woman under 40 in good health.

V is TRBV6-1 and J is TRBJ1-4; the D is unclear. The CDR3 length is 13 residues. The V end was cut by 6 bases, the J end by 3 bases, with 8 bases between. Germline V gives CDR1 MNHNS, CDR2 SASEGT. This CDR3 reads CASRARPNEKLFF. The DNA for the CDR3 is TGTGCCAGCAGGGCCAGACCTAATGAAAAACTGTTTTTT.

The V gene is TRBV7-8, the J gene TRBJ1-4; D call uncertain. CDR3 length: 13 residues. The V end lost 5 bases, the J end lost 8 bases, and 12 bases lay between the germline ends. Germline V gene data show CDR1 as SGHVS and CDR2 as FQNEAQ. CDR3 sequence: CASSRGPKEKLFF. The CDR3 region has the DNA TGTGCCAGCAGCCGAGGGCCCAAAGAAAAACTGTTTTTT. The whole variable domain, remainder taken from reference TRBV7-8 and TRBJ1-4, is GAGVSQSPRYKVAKRGQDVALRCDPISGHVSLFWYQQALGQGPEFLTYFQNEAQLDKSGLPSDRFFAERPEGSVSTLKIQRTQQEDSAVYLCASSRGPKEKLFFGSGTQLSVL.

The chain couples TRBV19 to TRBJ2-5; D may match TRBD1 or TRBD2 (5 bases each). There are 12 residues in the CDR3. Germline V gene lookup returns CDR1 LNHDA and CDR2 SQIVND (reference sequence). V lost 4 bases and J 2 bases, leaving 5 bases between the germline ends. DNA of the CDR3: TGTGCCAGTAGTAGGGGGCAAGAGACCCAGTACTTC. It yields the protein CASSRGQETQYF.

This chain uses TRBV6-6 with TRBJ2-1; TRBD1 aligns across 9 bases. V dropped 5 bases and J dropped 9; count of bases not matched to a gene: 8. The CDR3 is made up of 14 amino acids. Per germline, CDR1 MNHNY and CDR2 SVGAGI (reference sequence). The CDR3 coding sequence is TGTGCCAGCAGTGGTAGGACAGGGGCTATTGAGCAGTTCTTC. This translates into CASSGRTGAIEQFF.

The chain has TRBV30 and TRBJ2-6, with 8 bases that match TRBD2. This CDR3 spans 18 amino acids. CDR1 is GTSNPN and CDR2 is SVGIG in the germline V gene (reference sequence). With V trimmed by 3 bases and J by 3 bases, 13 bases remained unmatched. CDR3 region: CAWSSAPAGVGGANVLTF. Written as DNA, the CDR3 is TGTGCCTGGAGCTCCGCCCCAGCGGGAGTAGGTGGGGCCAACGTCCTGACTTTC.

This clone was observed many times. This chain links TRBV25-1 with TRBJ2-5; D is possibly TRBD1 (6 bases). CDR1 and CDR2 from the germline V gene are MGHDK and SYGVNS. The CDR3 length is 14 residues. Between the trimmed V and J ends, which lost 4 bases and 5 bases, there was a span of 14 bases. CDR3 sequence reads: CASSGNRVMETQYF. As DNA, the CDR3 is TGTGCCAGCAGTGGAAACAGGGTGATGGAGACCCAGTACTTC.

This clone was detected only a few times. V gene TRBV6-6 combines with J gene TRBJ1-5; TRBD1 matches 9 bases. The CDR3 is made up of 14 amino acids. V lost 6 bases, J lost 7 bases, and 7 bases stayed unmatched. Germline assignment: CDR1 MNHNY and CDR2 SVGAGI (reference sequence). The CDR3 DNA reads as TGTGCCAGCAGCCAACAGGGGGCGCGACAGCCCCAGCATTTT. Translating it yields CASSQQGARQPQHF.

This clone has only a few counts. The gene calls are TRBV30 and TRBJ2-1; D is ambiguous. V was clipped by 2 bases and J by 0 bases, with 8 bases between them. Germline V gives CDR1 GTSNPN, CDR2 SVGIG (reference sequence). There are 14 residues in the CDR3. Written as DNA, the CDR3 is TGTGCCTGGAGTAGGTCAAGCTCCTACAATGAGCAGTTCTTC. Translation gives CAWSRSSSYNEQFF. The full variable domain, completed using reference TRBV30 and TRBJ2-1, is SQTIHQWPATLVQPVGSPLSLECTVEGTSNPNLYWYRQAAGRGLQLLFYSVGIGQISSEVPQNLSASRPQDRQFILSSKKLLLSDSGFYLCAWSRSSSYNEQFFGPGTRLTVL.

This clone was recorded only once. The V and J genes are TRBV12-5 and TRBJ1-1, with a weak D call TRBD1 (5 bases). CDR1 is LGHNT and CDR2 is FRNRAP in the germline V gene. The CDR3 covers 13 residues. Trimming stripped 6 bases from V and 4 bases from J, with 12 bases between. This chain's CDR3 is CASGPRAGTEAFF. The CDR3 DNA follows: TGTGCTAGTGGACCCAGGGCGGGCACTGAAGCTTTCTTT.

This rearrangement joins TRBV7-8 to TRBJ2-1, with TRBD2 matching over 12 bases. J was trimmed by 0 bases and V by 1 base; bases with no gene match: 10. Germline V gives CDR1 SGHVS, CDR2 FQNEAQ. CDR3 size: 20 residues. The CDR3 DNA reads as TGTGCCAGCAGCTTAGGGTCCCTAGCGGGAGGGCCGAGCTCCTACAATGAGCAGTTCTTC. Its translation is CASSLGSLAGGPSSYNEQFF. The variable domain in full, completed from reference TRBV7-8 and TRBJ2-1, reads GAGVSQSPRYKVAKRGQDVALRCDPISGHVSLFWYQQALGQGPEFLTYFQNEAQLDKSGLPSDRFFAERPEGSVSTLKIQRTQQEDSAVYLCASSLGSLAGGPSSYNEQFFGPGTRLTVL.